The next 29 T cell receptor beta chains were all read from a single sample in a study of identical twins. TCRdb re-called the 5' RACE reads with MiXCR, one entry per CDR3 protein. The repertoire holds about 210,000 distinct CDR3 sequences, with approximately 9% as singletons. Material for sequencing was memory (CD45RO+) T cells sorted from blood. The source is a woman under 30 in good health.

The gene calls are TRBV10-2 and TRBJ2-7, with 10 bases fitting TRBD2. The CDR3 totals 14 residues. J was trimmed by 2 bases and V by 6 bases; bases with no gene match: 4. Germline values: CDR1 WSHSY, CDR2 SAAADI. CDR3 residues: CASRGAGGTYEQYF. The DNA of the CDR3 is TGCGCCAGCAGAGGAGCGGGAGGGACCTACGAGCAGTACTTC.

This clonotype was seen a few times. The J gene is TRBJ1-1, the V gene TRBV5-8; a weak D match, TRBD1 (5 bases). Trimming cost V 7 bases and J 0 bases, with 13 bases left between them. There are 14 residues in the CDR3. Germline V CDR1 and CDR2: SGHTS, YDEGEE. The CDR3 nucleotides read TGTGCCAGCGACAGATACTCTCTGAACACTGAAGCTTTCTTT. Its translation is CASDRYSLNTEAFF.

This chain links TRBV30 with TRBJ1-2; 7 nucleotides line up with TRBD1. Germline loops: CDR1 GTSNPN, CDR2 SVGIG (reference sequence). The V gene end was trimmed by 3 bases and the J gene end by 2 bases; junction bases not matched to a gene: 3. CDR3 length equals 13 residues. CDR3 amino acids: CAWRGQRNYGYTF. The CDR3 DNA reads TGTGCCTGGAGGGGACAGAGGAACTATGGCTACACCTTC.

This chain joins TRBV20-1 and TRBJ2-5, with no clear D. Germline values: CDR1 DFQATT, CDR2 SNEGSKA (reference sequence). V lost 6 bases to trimming and J lost 3 bases, with 17 bases between them. The length of the CDR3 is 14 residues. The CDR3 DNA reads as TGCAGTGCCGAGCCTAACTTTCCTAAAGAGACCCAGTACTTC. It encodes CSAEPNFPKETQYF.

This clonotype was found a few times. This sequence joins TRBV3-1 and TRBJ2-7; TRBD1 matches 8 bases. The germline CDR1 and CDR2 sequences are LGHDT and YNNKEL (reference sequence). The J segment lost 4 bases and the V segment lost 1 base, leaving 6 bases of the junction unmatched. The CDR3 has 15 residues. CDR3 amino acids: CASSQVAGGTYEQYF. The CDR3 DNA reads as TGTGCCAGCAGCCAAGTAGCAGGGGGCACTTACGAGCAGTACTTC.

This clonotype was seen many times. The chain carries TRBV12-3 or TRBV12-4 and TRBJ2-1, with 9 bases identical to TRBD2. This CDR3 has 16 residues. J gave up 7 bases and V 5 bases, and 12 bases lay outside the gene matches. The CDR3 DNA is TGTGCCAGCAGTGTCCTCGGCAGCGGGAGGAGGAATGAGCAGTTCTTC. It yields the protein CASSVLGSGRRNEQFF.

The genes are TRBV12-3 or TRBV12-4 and TRBJ2-6; 9 bases fit TRBD1. The trim removed 5 bases at V and 0 bases at J, leaving 8 bases unmatched. The CDR3 spans 18 residues. The CDR3 sequence: CASSHPTGGNSGANVLTF. CDR3 DNA: TGTGCCAGCAGTCATCCGACAGGGGGGAACTCTGGGGCCAACGTCCTGACTTTC.

This clonotype was observed at least ten times. The CDR3 spells CASSPTNTGELFF. The CDR3 DNA is TGTGCCAGCTCGCCCACCAACACCGGGGAGCTGTTTTTT. The chain carries TRBV6-1 and TRBJ2-2; unclear D gene. Trimming stripped 8 bases from V and 2 bases from J, with 9 bases between. Germline CDR1 MNHNS, CDR2 SASEGT. The CDR3 consists of 13 residues.

This clonotype has just a few counts. The chain couples TRBV11-1 to TRBJ2-7, with 8 bases that match TRBD1. Per germline, CDR1 SGHAT and CDR2 FQDESV (reference sequence). The CDR3 covers 18 residues. The V segment lost 6 bases and the J segment 1 base; nucleotides outside the gene matches: 17. DNA for the CDR3: TGTGCCAGCAGTACTACTCAAACGGACAGGGCGGATTCCTACGAGCAGTACTTC. Translated: CASSTTQTDRADSYEQYF.

As for this clonotype: One junction end disagrees with the germline gene, perhaps due to a read error. J is TRBJ1-2 and V is TRBV7-3; D is perhaps TRBD1 (5 bases). This CDR3 has 13 amino acids. Germline CDR1 reads SGHTA; CDR2 reads FQGTGA. CDR3 bases: TGTGCCAGCAGCTTGCAGGGCGACTATGGCTACTCCTTC. Residues: CASSLQGDYGYSF.

This clonotype was seen only a few times. The J gene is TRBJ1-5, the V gene TRBV20-1; 8 bases are shared with TRBD1. V dropped 6 bases and J dropped 7; count of bases not matched to a gene: 5. Per the germline V gene, CDR1 is DFQATT and CDR2 is SNEGSKA (reference sequence). CDR3 length equals 12 residues. The CDR3 is CSAWTGTQPQHF. DNA of the CDR3: TGCAGTGCGTGGACAGGGACCCAGCCCCAGCATTTT.

This clonotype was observed many times. The rearrangement links TRBV6-2 or TRBV6-3 to TRBJ1-1; no reliable D call. The germline V gene has CDR1 MNHEY and CDR2 SVGEGT. V lost 2 bases and J 1 base, leaving 5 bases between the germline ends. The CDR3 is 13 residues long. CDR3: CASSYITNTEAFF. The CDR3 DNA reads TGTGCCAGCAGTTACATCACGAACACTGAAGCTTTCTTT.

Ten or more counts support this clonotype. V usage is TRBV14 and J usage is TRBJ2-3; D is possibly TRBD2 (5 bases). This CDR3 spans 15 amino acids. Trimming left V 4 bases short and J 4 bases short, with 15 bases between. Germline loops: CDR1 SGHDN, CDR2 FVKESK. The CDR3 sequence is CASSPMVARADTQYF. CDR3 DNA: TGTGCCAGCAGCCCCATGGTTGCGCGGGCAGATACGCAGTATTTT. The variable domain in full, with the rest retrieved from reference TRBV14 and TRBJ2-3, is EAGVTQFPSHSVIEKGQTVTLRCDPISGHDNLYWYRRVMGKEIKFLLHFVKESKQDESGMPNNRFLAERTGGTYSTLKVQPAELEDSGVYFCASSPMVARADTQYFGPGTRLTVL.

This clonotype came up a few times. V is TRBV14 and J is TRBJ2-6, with D unresolved. Trimming took off 4 bases at V and 0 bases at J, with 13 bases between the two ends. Germline lookup yields CDR1 SGHDN and CDR2 FVKESK. The CDR3 is 17 amino acids. The CDR3 reads CASSPVGSFSGANVLTF. DNA of the CDR3: TGTGCCAGCAGCCCGGTGGGCTCCTTCTCTGGGGCCAACGTCCTGACTTTC.

The chain combines TRBV19 with TRBJ2-3; 12 bases line up with TRBD2. The ends lost 10 bases at V and 0 bases at J; junction bases unmatched: 8. This CDR3 has 16 residues. The germline V gene encodes CDR1 LNHDA and CDR2 SQIVND (reference sequence). The DNA of the CDR3 is TGTGCCACTAGCGGGGGGGCCTCGCTAAGCACAGATACGCAGTATTTT. Translation gives CATSGGASLSTDTQYF. Based on the CDR3 plus reference TRBV19 and TRBJ2-3, the full variable domain is DGGITQSPKYLFRKEGQNVTLSCEQNLNHDAMYWYRQDPGQGLRLIYYSQIVNDFQKGDIAEGYSVSREKKESFPLTVTSAQKNPTAFYLCATSGGASLSTDTQYFGPGTRLTVL.

This clonotype has a handful of counts. The genes are TRBV10-3 and TRBJ1-3, with D perhaps TRBD1 (6 bases). V was clipped by 6 bases and J by 0 bases, with 9 bases between them. Germline V CDR1 and CDR2: ENHRY, SYGVKD. The CDR3 is 14 amino acids. The CDR3 is CAISGDISGNTIYF. CDR3 nucleotide sequence: TGTGCCATCAGCGGGGACATCTCTGGAAACACCATATATTTT.

This clonotype has a handful of counts. The rearrangement uses TRBV5-1 and TRBJ2-1, with D perhaps given as TRBD1 or TRBD2 (5 bases each). The length of the CDR3 is 15 residues. Per the germline V gene, CDR1 is SGHRS and CDR2 is YFSETQ. V lost 2 bases and J lost 4, with 13 bases in between. CDR3 sequence reads: CASSFSGGGYNEQFF. CDR3 nucleotides: TGCGCCAGCAGCTTTTCGGGTGGGGGTTACAATGAGCAGTTCTTC.

The chain joins TRBV11-1 to TRBJ2-3; no reliable D call. V lost 5 bases to trimming and J lost 0 bases, with 24 bases between them. The CDR3 length is 19 residues. Germline values: CDR1 SGHAT, CDR2 FQDESV (reference sequence). In DNA, the CDR3 is TGTGCCAGCAGCCAGAACGTCTATATAGCTCTCACTAGCACAGATACGCAGTATTTT. It encodes CASSQNVYIALTSTDTQYF.

Only a few counts were recorded for this clonotype. This rearrangement joins TRBV12-3 or TRBV12-4 to TRBJ2-1; D is uncertain. The germline V and J ends were trimmed by 6 bases and 6 bases, with 15 bases remaining between them. The length of the CDR3 is 14 residues. CDR3 region: CASSSVGVRNEQFF. The CDR3 DNA reads TGTGCCAGCAGCTCCGTTGGGGTGCGCAATGAGCAGTTCTTC.

This clonotype showed up just a few times. The chain employs TRBV20-1 and TRBJ2-3, with D perhaps matching TRBD1 (5 bases). V lost 3 bases, J lost 2 bases, and 21 bases lay in between. This CDR3 has 17 residues. CDR1 is DFQATT, CDR2 SNEGSKA, per germline (reference sequence). In DNA, the CDR3 is TGCAGTGCTAGGGGCCCGAGGACCAGGGCCAACACAGATACGCAGTATTTT. It encodes CSARGPRTRANTDTQYF.

The rearrangement joins TRBV20-1 to TRBJ2-5; maybe TRBD1 (6 bases). CDR3 length equals 16 residues. Deletions cut 0 bases from V and 7 bases from J, with 21 bases between. The germline gives CDR1 DFQATT, CDR2 SNEGSKA (reference sequence). CDR3 nucleotides: TGCAGTGCTAGAGATCTACTTCAGAGGACAGCCGGGACCCAGTACTTC. It codes for CSARDLLQRTAGTQYF.

This clonotype has more than one count but fewer than ten. The genes are TRBV12-3 or TRBV12-4 and TRBJ2-2; the D call may be TRBD1 or TRBD2 (5 bases each). CDR3 length: 16 residues. V was pared by 3 bases and J by 5 bases, with 16 bases between. The CDR3 protein is CASSFGPSWGTGELFF. The CDR3 DNA reads TGTGCCAGCAGTTTCGGCCCCTCCTGGGGGACCGGGGAGCTGTTTTTT.

This clonotype was seen at least ten times. This chain connects TRBV4-2 to TRBJ2-7, with 10 bases fitting TRBD1. J lost 3 bases, V lost 4 bases, and 3 bases had no gene match. This CDR3 is 14 amino acids long. The germline gives CDR1 LGHNA, CDR2 YNFKEQ. The CDR3 coding sequence is TGTGCCAGCAGCCGCGGGACAGGGGACTACGAGCAGTACTTC. It encodes CASSRGTGDYEQYF.

This clonotype was seen at least ten times. The J gene is TRBJ1-5, the V gene TRBV12-3 or TRBV12-4, with TRBD1 matching over 11 bases. The V gene end was trimmed by 6 bases and the J gene end by 1 base; junction bases not matched to a gene: 5. The CDR3 spans 16 residues. CDR3: CASRLGTGGSNQPQHF. In nucleotides, the CDR3 is TGTGCCAGCAGGCTTGGGACAGGGGGAAGCAATCAGCCCCAGCATTTT.

This clonotype has a handful of counts. This chain connects TRBV12-3 or TRBV12-4 to TRBJ1-2; TRBD1 agrees at 8 bases. Trimming took 2 bases from V and 7 from J; bases not matched to a gene: 6. The CDR3 is made up of 14 amino acids. For the CDR3, the DNA is TGTGCCAGCAGTTTAAGTAACAGGGGGTTTGGCTACACCTTC. This codes for CASSLSNRGFGYTF.

This clonotype was observed a few times. V and J are TRBV11-3 and TRBJ2-1; tentative D call: TRBD1 (5 bases). Germline values: CDR1 SGHNT, CDR2 YENEEA. V dropped 5 bases and J dropped 7 bases, with 12 bases sitting between them. This CDR3 is 13 amino acids long. CDR3: CASSSQGKNEQFF. The CDR3 coding sequence is TGTGCCAGCAGCAGTCAGGGAAAAAATGAGCAGTTCTTC.

This clonotype was picked up a small number of times. This sequence joins TRBV5-1 and TRBJ2-5; 8 nucleotides line up with TRBD2. This CDR3 spans 15 amino acids. Germline CDR1 and CDR2: SGHRS and YFSETQ. V was clipped by 5 bases and J by 5 bases; unmatched bases: 11. The CDR3 nucleotides read TGCGCCAGCAGTTGGACTAGCCCCGAGGGGGAGACCCAGTACTTC. It yields the protein CASSWTSPEGETQYF.

This clonotype came up a few times. This chain links TRBV5-5 with TRBJ2-2, with TRBD1 as a possible D gene (5 bases). The V end lost 1 base, the J end lost 3 bases, and 10 bases lay between the germline ends. Germline lookup yields CDR1 SGHKS and CDR2 YYEKEE (reference sequence). This CDR3 contains 15 residues. CDR3 protein: CASSLSRGHTGELFF. In DNA form, the CDR3 reads TGTGCCAGCAGCTTGTCTAGGGGTCACACCGGGGAGCTGTTTTTT. Full variable domain (remainder filled in from reference TRBV5-5 and TRBJ2-2): DAGVTQSPTHLIKTRGQQVTLRCSPISGHKSVSWYQQVLGQGPQFIFQYYEKEERGRGNFPDRFSARQFPNYSSELNVNALLLGDSALYLCASSLSRGHTGELFFGEGSRLTVL.

Only a few counts were recorded for this clonotype. The chain couples TRBV9 to TRBJ2-6; D not certain. CDR3 length: 16 residues. The germline V gene has CDR1 SGDLS and CDR2 YYNGEE. Trimming left V 0 bases short and J 1 base short, with 8 bases between. CDR3 in amino acids: CASSVVPRSGANVLTF. In nucleotides, the CDR3 is TGTGCCAGCAGCGTAGTCCCCCGTTCTGGGGCCAACGTCCTGACTTTC.